A selection of T cell receptor beta chains follows, all from one sample in a study of blood T cell repertoires in COVID-19. Produced via immunoSEQ multiplex PCR; TCRdb's table is partial and in-frame only. In the table there are approximately 110,000 clones, 85% to 90% of which are singletons. The specimen was peripheral blood. All receptors derive from a woman over 75 with acute or convalescent COVID-19. Each CDR3 is given with its conserved first and last residue. A D gene is named only where the DNA matches it firmly. Only some rows state a clone size, as once, few, many or a class for expanded clones.

CDR3 protein | CDR3 DNA | J gene | D gene | clone size | V gene
CASSWGRGGRDTQYF | TGTGCCAGCAGCTGGGGACGGGGGGGCAGAGATACGCAGTATTTT | TRBJ2-3 | TRBD2 | once | TRBV11-2
CASSLGTGYPTEAFF | TGTGCCAGCAGCTTAGGGACAGGTTATCCAACTGAAGCTTTCTTT | TRBJ1-1 | TRBD1 | NA | TRBV11-2
CASSLGAGDSYEQYF | TGTGCCAGCAGCTTGGGTGCGGGGGACTCCTACGAGCAGTACTTC | TRBJ2-7 | TRBD2 | NA | TRBV5-4
CAWRRGPSSGNTIYF | TGTGCCTGGAGGAGGGGGCCCAGCTCTGGAAACACCATATATTTT | TRBJ1-3 | TRBD1 | few | TRBV30
CAWRGQRNYGYTF | TGTGCCTGGAGGGGACAGAGGAACTATGGCTACACCTTC | TRBJ1-2 | TRBD1 | few | TRBV30
CASSKGIYNEQFF | TGTGCCAGTAGTAAGGGGATCTACAATGAGCAGTTCTTC | TRBJ2-1 | NA | NA | TRBV19
CASSVEGYQETQYF | TGTGCCAGCAGCGTAGAGGGGTACCAAGAGACCCAGTACTTC | TRBJ2-5 | NA | NA | TRBV9
CAWSVPGGGYTF | TGTGCCTGGAGTGTACCCGGGGGAGGCTACACCTTC | TRBJ1-2 | NA | NA | TRBV30
CATSDHHYGYTF | TGTGCCACCAGTGACCATCACTATGGCTACACCTTC | TRBJ1-2 | NA | NA | TRBV24-1
CASSQGQGAVYGYTF | TGCGCCAGCAGCCAAGGACAGGGGGCGGTTTATGGCTACACCTTC | TRBJ1-2 | TRBD1 | NA | TRBV4-3
CASSLDPVPGTDTQYF | TGTGCCAGCAGCTTGGACCCAGTGCCTGGCACAGATACGCAGTATTTT | TRBJ2-3 | NA | NA | TRBV5-4
CAISVQGRGPSYEQYF | TGTGCCATCAGTGTGCAGGGTAGGGGGCCCTCCTACGAGCAGTACTTC | TRBJ2-7 | TRBD1 | NA | TRBV10-3
CASSQAGTGYNSPLHF | TGTGCCAGCAGCCAAGCTGGGACAGGTTATAATTCACCCCTCCACTTT | TRBJ1-6 | TRBD1 | NA | TRBV3-1/TRBV3-2
CSVDAGGYEQYF | TGCAGCGTCGATGCAGGGGGCTACGAGCAGTACTTC | TRBJ2-7 | TRBD1 | NA | TRBV29-1
CASSALEGKHGYTF | TGTGCCAGCAGCGCACTCGAGGGAAAACATGGCTACACCTTC | TRBJ1-2 | NA | few | TRBV11-2
CASSQGRGQSNQPQHF | TGCGCCAGCAGCCAAGGTAGGGGACAGAGCAATCAGCCCCAGCATTTT | TRBJ1-5 | TRBD1 | NA | TRBV4-3
CASSSGTSGGSAQYF | TGTGCCAGCAGTTCGGGGACTAGCGGGGGGAGTGCGCAGTACTTC | TRBJ2-7 | TRBD2 | NA | TRBV28
CASSLVWDRGPNYGYTF | TGTGCCAGCAGCTTAGTATGGGACAGGGGGCCGAACTATGGCTACACCTTC | TRBJ1-2 | TRBD1 | NA | TRBV7-8
CASSYSGTGSNEKLFF | TGTGCCAGCAGTTACTCCGGGACAGGATCAAATGAAAAACTGTTTTTT | TRBJ1-4 | TRBD1 | NA | TRBV6-5
CASSSGGPNTEAFF | TGTGCCAGCAGCTCAGGGGGCCCGAACACTGAAGCTTTCTTT | TRBJ1-1 | TRBD1 | NA | TRBV7-3
CASSLRLAGVSTDTQYF | TGTGCCAGCAGCTTAAGACTAGCGGGGGTGAGCACAGATACGCAGTATTTT | TRBJ2-3 | TRBD2 | once | TRBV5-5
CAWSRDNYSNQPQHF | TGTGCCTGGAGTCGGGATAACTATAGCAATCAGCCCCAGCATTTT | TRBJ1-5 | NA | NA | TRBV30
CASSLAGLAANEQFF | TGTGCCAGCAGCTTAGCGGGACTAGCCGCCAATGAGCAGTTCTTC | TRBJ2-1 | TRBD2 | NA | TRBV7-9
CASSPGQGRSYNSPLHF | TGTGCCAGCAGCCCCGGACAGGGAAGATCCTATAATTCACCCCTCCACTTT | TRBJ1-6 | TRBD1 | NA | TRBV27
CASSEDRVDQPQHF | TGTGCCAGCAGTGAAGATCGAGTGGATCAGCCCCAGCATTTT | TRBJ1-5 | NA | NA | TRBV2
CAIRAHTSGVTDTQYF | TGTGCCATCAGAGCCCATACTAGCGGGGTCACAGATACGCAGTATTTT | TRBJ2-3 | TRBD2 | NA | TRBV10-3
CAISVQGGYGYTF | TGTGCCATCAGTGTACAGGGGGGCTATGGCTACACCTTC | TRBJ1-2 | TRBD1 | NA | TRBV10-3
CASSLGTGGGSYEQYF | TGCGCCAGCAGCTTGGGTACAGGGGGAGGGTCCTACGAGCAGTACTTC | TRBJ2-7 | NA | NA | TRBV5-1
CASSFDRASSYEQYF | TGTGCCAGCAGTTTCGACAGGGCGAGCTCCTACGAGCAGTACTTC | TRBJ2-7 | TRBD1 | NA | TRBV27
CATSRGLAGVYNEQFF | TGTGCCACCAGCAGGGGACTAGCGGGGGTCTACAATGAGCAGTTCTTC | TRBJ2-1 | TRBD2 | NA | TRBV15
CASRTGDYNSPLHF | TGTGCCAGCAGGACAGGTGATTATAATTCACCCCTCCACTTT | TRBJ1-6 | NA | NA | TRBV6-5
CASSLTENTEAFF | TGTGCCAGCAGCTTGACAGAGAACACTGAAGCTTTCTTT | TRBJ1-1 | NA | NA | TRBV7-6
CASSFSGGAYEQYF | TGCGCCAGCAGCTTTAGCGGGGGGGCCTACGAGCAGTACTTC | TRBJ2-7 | TRBD2 | NA | TRBV5-1
CASSQEYAGTSPLHF | TGTGCCAGCAGCCAAGAATATGCAGGCACCTCACCCCTCCACTTT | TRBJ1-6 | NA | NA | TRBV3-1/TRBV3-2
CASSLGGDSSDFYEQYF | TGTGCCAGCAGCTTGGGAGGGGACAGCTCAGATTTCTACGAGCAGTACTTC | TRBJ2-7 | TRBD1 | NA | TRBV5-5
CASSSNSWGGRNSPLHF | TGTGCCAGCAGCTCCAACAGCTGGGGGGGGCGTAATTCACCCCTCCACTTT | TRBJ1-6 | NA | NA | TRBV7-8
CASRARQGNEKLFF | TGTGCCAGCAGGGCCCGACAGGGTAATGAAAAACTGTTTTTT | TRBJ1-4 | TRBD1 | NA | TRBV7-9
CASSQETGQAQVSFF | TGTGCCAGCAGCCAAGAGACGGGACAGGCTCAGGTATCTTTCTTT | TRBJ1-1 | TRBD1 | NA | TRBV3-1/TRBV3-2